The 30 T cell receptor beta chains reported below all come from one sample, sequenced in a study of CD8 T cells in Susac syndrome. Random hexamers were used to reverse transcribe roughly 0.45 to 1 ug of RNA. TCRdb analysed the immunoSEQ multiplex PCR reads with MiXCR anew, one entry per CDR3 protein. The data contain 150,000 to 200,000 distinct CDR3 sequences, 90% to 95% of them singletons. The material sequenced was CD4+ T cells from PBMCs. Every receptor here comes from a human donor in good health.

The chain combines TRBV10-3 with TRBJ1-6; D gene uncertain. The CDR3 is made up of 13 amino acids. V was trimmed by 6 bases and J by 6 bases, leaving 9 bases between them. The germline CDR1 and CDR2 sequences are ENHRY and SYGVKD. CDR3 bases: TGTGCCATCAGCCCCACCGGTAATTCACCCCTCCACTTT. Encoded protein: CAISPTGNSPLHF.

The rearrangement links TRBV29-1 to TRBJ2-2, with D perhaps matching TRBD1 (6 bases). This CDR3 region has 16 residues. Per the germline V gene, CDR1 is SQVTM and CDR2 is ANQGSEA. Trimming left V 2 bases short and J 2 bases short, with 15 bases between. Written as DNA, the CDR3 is TGCAGCGTTGAACGTTGGGGGCAGGGAAACACCGGGGAGCTGTTTTTT. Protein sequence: CSVERWGQGNTGELFF.

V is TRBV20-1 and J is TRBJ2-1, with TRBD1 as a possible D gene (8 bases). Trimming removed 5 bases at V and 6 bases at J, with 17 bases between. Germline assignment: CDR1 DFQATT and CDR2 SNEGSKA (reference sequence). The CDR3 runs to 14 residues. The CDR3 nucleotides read TGCAGTGCTTACGACAGGGGAGGGGTCAATGAGCAGTTCTTC. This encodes CSAYDRGGVNEQFF.

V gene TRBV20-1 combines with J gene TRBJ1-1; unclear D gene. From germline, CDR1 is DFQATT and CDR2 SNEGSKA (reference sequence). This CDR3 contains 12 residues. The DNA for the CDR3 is TGCAGGATCGGCAAAAGCAGCCATGAAGCTTTCTTT. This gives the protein CRIGKSSHEAFF.

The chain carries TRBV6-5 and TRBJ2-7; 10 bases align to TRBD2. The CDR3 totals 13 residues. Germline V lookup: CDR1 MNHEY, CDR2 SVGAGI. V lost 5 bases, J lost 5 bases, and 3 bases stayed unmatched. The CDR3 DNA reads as TGTGCCAGCAGTACTAGCGGGGCGGACGAGCAGTACTTC. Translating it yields CASSTSGADEQYF.

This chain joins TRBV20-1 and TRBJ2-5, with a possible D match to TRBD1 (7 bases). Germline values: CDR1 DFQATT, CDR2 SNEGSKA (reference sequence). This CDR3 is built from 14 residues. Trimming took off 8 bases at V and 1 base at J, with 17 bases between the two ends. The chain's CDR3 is CSPRQGLSQETQYF. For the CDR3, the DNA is TGCAGTCCCAGACAGGGACTCTCCCAAGAGACCCAGTACTTC.

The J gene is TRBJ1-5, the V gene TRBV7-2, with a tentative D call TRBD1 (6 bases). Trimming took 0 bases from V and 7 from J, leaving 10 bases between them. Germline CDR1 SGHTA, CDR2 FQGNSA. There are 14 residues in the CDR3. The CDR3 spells CASSLAGGEQPQHF. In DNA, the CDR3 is TGTGCCAGCAGCTTAGCAGGGGGAGAGCAGCCCCAGCATTTT.

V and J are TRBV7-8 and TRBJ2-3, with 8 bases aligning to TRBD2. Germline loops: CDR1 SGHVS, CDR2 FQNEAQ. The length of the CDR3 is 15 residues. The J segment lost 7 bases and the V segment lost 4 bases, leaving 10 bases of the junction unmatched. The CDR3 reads CASSSGPGGQHTQYF. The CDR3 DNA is TGTGCCAGCAGCTCAGGCCCGGGGGGGCAGCATACGCAGTATTTT. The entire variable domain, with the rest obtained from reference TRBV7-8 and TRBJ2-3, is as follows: GAGVSQSPRYKVAKRGQDVALRCDPISGHVSLFWYQQALGQGPEFLTYFQNEAQLDKSGLPSDRFFAERPEGSVSTLKIQRTQQEDSAVYLCASSSGPGGQHTQYFGPGTRLTVL.

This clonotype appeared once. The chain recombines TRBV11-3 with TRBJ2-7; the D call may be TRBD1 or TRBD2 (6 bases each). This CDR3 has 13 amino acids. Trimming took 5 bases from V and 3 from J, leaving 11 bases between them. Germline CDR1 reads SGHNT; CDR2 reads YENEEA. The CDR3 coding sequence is TGTGCCAGCAGCAGGGGGGACGGCTACGAGCAGTACTTC. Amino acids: CASSRGDGYEQYF.

DNA for the CDR3: TGCAGTGCTAGAGATCCCCGGACAGGCCGGGACACTGAAGCTTTCTTT. Translation: CSARDPRTGRDTEAFF. The genes are TRBV20-1 and TRBJ1-1, with TRBD1 matching over 7 bases. This CDR3 is 16 amino acids long. The ends lost 0 bases at V and 3 bases at J; junction bases unmatched: 10. Germline lookup yields CDR1 DFQATT and CDR2 SNEGSKA (reference sequence).

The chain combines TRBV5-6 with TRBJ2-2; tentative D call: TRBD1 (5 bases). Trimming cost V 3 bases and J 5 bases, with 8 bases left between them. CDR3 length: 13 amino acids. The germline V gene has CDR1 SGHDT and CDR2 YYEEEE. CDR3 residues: CASSWSGTGELFF. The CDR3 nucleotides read TGTGCCAGCAGCTGGTCAGGGACCGGGGAGCTGTTTTTT.

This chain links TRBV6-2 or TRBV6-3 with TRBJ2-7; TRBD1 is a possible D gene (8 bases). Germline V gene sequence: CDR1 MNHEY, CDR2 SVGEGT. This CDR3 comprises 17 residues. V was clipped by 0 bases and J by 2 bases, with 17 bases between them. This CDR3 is CASSYSGRTGWTYEQYF. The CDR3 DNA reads TGTGCCAGCAGTTACTCCGGGAGGACAGGGTGGACCTACGAGCAGTACTTC.

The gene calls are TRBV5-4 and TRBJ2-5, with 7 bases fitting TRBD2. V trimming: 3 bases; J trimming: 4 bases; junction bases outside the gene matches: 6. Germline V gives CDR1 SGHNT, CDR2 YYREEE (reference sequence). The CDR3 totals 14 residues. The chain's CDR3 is CASSSRDYGETQYF. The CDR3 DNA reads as TGTGCCAGCAGCTCCCGGGACTACGGAGAGACCCAGTACTTC. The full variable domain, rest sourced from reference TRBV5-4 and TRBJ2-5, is ETGVTQSPTHLIKTRGQQVTLRCSSQSGHNTVSWYQQALGQGPQFIFQYYREEENGRGNFPPRFSGLQFPNYSSELNVNALELDDSALYLCASSSRDYGETQYFGPGTRLLVL.

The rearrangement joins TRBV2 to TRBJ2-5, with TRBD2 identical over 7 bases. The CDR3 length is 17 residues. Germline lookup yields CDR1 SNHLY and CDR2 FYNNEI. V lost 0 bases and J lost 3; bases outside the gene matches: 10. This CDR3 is CASSEAVLRGTKETQYF. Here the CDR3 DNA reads TGTGCCAGCAGTGAAGCAGTCCTCCGGGGGACTAAAGAGACCCAGTACTTC.

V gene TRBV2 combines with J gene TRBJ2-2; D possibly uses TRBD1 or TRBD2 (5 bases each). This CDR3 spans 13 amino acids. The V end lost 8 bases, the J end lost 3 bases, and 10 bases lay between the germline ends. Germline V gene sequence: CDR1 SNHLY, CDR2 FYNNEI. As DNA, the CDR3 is TGTGCCAGCGGGACGGTATACACCGGGGAGCTGTTTTTT. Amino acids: CASGTVYTGELFF.

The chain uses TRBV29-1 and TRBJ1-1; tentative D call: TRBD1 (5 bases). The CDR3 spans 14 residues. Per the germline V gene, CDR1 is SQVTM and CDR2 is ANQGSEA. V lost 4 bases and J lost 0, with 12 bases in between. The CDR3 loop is CSVVPTALNTEAFF. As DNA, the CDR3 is TGCAGCGTTGTGCCGACAGCTCTGAACACTGAAGCTTTCTTT.

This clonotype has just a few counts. The CDR3 is CASSQDRRYEQYF. The CDR3 DNA reads as TGTGCCAGCAGCCAAGATCGACGCTACGAGCAGTACTTC. V usage is TRBV3-1 and J usage is TRBJ2-7, with D unresolved. Trimming removed 0 bases at V and 3 bases at J, with 6 bases between. The CDR3 sequence is 13 residues long. CDR1 LGHDT and CDR2 YNNKEL come from the germline V gene (reference sequence).

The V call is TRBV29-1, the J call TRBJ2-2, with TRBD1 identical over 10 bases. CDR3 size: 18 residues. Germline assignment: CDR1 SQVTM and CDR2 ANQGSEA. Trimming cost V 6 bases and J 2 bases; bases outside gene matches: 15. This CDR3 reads CSVSPTDRGGGNTGELFF. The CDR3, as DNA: TGCAGCGTGTCCCCTACGGACAGGGGGGGAGGTAACACCGGGGAGCTGTTTTTT.

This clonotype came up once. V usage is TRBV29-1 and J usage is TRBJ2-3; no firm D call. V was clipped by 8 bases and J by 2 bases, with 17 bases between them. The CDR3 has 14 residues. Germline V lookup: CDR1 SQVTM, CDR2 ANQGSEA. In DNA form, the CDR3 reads TGCAGCCCCAGCGAGGCAGGACCCACAGATACGCAGTATTTT. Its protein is CSPSEAGPTDTQYF.

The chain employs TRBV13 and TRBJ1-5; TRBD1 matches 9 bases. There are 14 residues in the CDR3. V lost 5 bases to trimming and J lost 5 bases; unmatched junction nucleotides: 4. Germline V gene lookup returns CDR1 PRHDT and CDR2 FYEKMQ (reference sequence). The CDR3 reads CASSPRTGDQPQHF. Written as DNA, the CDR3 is TGTGCCAGCAGCCCTCGGACAGGGGATCAGCCCCAGCATTTT.

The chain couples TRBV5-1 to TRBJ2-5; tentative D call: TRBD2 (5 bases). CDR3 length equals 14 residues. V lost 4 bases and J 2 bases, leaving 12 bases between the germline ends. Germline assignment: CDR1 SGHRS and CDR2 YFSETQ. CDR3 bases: TGCGCCAGCAGCCTCGGGGAATGGCAAGAGACCCAGTACTTC. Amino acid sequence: CASSLGEWQETQYF.

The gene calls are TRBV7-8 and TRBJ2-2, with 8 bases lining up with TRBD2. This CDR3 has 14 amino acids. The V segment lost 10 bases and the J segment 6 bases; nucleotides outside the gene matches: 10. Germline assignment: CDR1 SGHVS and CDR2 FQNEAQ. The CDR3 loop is CATAPGLVPGELFF. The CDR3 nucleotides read TGTGCCACAGCCCCGGGACTAGTTCCCGGGGAGCTGTTTTTT.

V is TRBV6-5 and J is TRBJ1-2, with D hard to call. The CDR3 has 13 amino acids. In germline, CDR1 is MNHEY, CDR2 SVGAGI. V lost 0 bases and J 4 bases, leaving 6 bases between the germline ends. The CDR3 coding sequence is TGTGCCAGCAGTTACTCGACCTCCTATGGCTACACCTTC. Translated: CASSYSTSYGYTF.

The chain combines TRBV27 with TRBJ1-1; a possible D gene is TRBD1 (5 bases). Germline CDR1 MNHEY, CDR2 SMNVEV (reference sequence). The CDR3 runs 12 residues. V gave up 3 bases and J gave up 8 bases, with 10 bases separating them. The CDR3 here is CASSFRQGEAFF. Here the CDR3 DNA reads TGTGCCAGCAGTTTTCGGCAGGGCGAAGCTTTCTTT.

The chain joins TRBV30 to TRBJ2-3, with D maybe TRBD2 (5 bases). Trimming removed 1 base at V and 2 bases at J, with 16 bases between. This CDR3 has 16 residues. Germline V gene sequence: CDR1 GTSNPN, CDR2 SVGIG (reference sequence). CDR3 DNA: TGTGCCTGGAGTGCGGCGAGGACGGGAACCACAGATACGCAGTATTTT. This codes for CAWSAARTGTTDTQYF.

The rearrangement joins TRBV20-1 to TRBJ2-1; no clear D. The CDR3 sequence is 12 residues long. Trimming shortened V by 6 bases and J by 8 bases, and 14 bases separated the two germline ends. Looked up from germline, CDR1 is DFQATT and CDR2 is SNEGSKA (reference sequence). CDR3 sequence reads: CSADFRKDEQFF. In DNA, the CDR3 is TGCAGTGCCGACTTTCGTAAGGATGAGCAGTTCTTC.

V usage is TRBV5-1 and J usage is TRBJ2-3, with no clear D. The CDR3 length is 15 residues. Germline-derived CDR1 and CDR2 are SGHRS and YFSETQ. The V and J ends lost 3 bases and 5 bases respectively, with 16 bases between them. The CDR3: CASSSGPNGGDTQYF. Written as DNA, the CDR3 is TGCGCCAGCAGCTCCGGCCCGAACGGTGGAGATACGCAGTATTTT.

The chain's CDR3 is CASSPGGQNIQYF. The DNA for the CDR3 is TGTGCCAGCAGCCCCGGCGGCCAAAACATTCAGTACTTC. The rearrangement uses TRBV4-2 and TRBJ2-4; D is unclear. Trimming stripped 4 bases from V and 5 bases from J, with 9 bases between. Germline V gene lookup returns CDR1 LGHNA and CDR2 YNFKEQ. This CDR3 comprises 13 residues.

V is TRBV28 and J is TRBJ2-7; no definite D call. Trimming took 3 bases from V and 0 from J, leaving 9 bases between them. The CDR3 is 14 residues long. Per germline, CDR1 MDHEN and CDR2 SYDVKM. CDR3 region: CASSLGAPSYEQYF. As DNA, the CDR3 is TGTGCCAGCAGTTTGGGCGCCCCCTCCTACGAGCAGTACTTC.

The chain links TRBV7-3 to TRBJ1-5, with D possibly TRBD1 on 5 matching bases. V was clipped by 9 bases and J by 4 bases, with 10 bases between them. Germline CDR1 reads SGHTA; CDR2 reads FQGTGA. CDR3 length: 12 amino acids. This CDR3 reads CARVQGNQPQHF. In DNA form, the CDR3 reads TGTGCCAGAGTTCAGGGTAATCAGCCCCAGCATTTT.